These 29 T cell receptor beta chains were sequenced from one sample in a study of shared clonotypes between healthy human individuals. The assay was immunoSEQ multiplex PCR, and TCRdb's table has in-frame clones only and misses some. The sample records about 2 million clones, roughly 94% being singletons. The specimen sequenced was naive CD4+ T cells sorted from blood. The subset denotes: CD45RA+ positively selected. The receptors shown here come from a man between 18 and 29 years old in good health.

In DNA form, the CDR3 reads TGTGCCAGCAGAGTTGGTACAGGGGTTTATAGCAATCAGCCCCAGCATTTT. It codes for CASRVGTGVYSNQPQHF. V and J are TRBV28 and TRBJ1-5, with 7 bases fitting TRBD1. Germline values: CDR1 MDHEN, CDR2 SYDVKM. Trimming removed 6 bases from V and 0 bases from J; junction bases left unmatched: 11. The length of the CDR3 is 17 residues. Variable domain in full (rest from reference TRBV28 and TRBJ1-5): DVKVTQSSRYLVKRTGEKVFLECVQDMDHENMFWYRQDPGLGLRLIYFSYDVKMKEKGDIPEGYSVSREKKERFSLILESASTNQTSMYLCASRVGTGVYSNQPQHFGDGTRLSIL.

This chain links TRBV18 with TRBJ2-1, with 7 bases fitting TRBD1. The germline CDR1 and CDR2 sequences are KGHSH and LQKENI. This CDR3 region has 15 residues. J gave up 5 bases and V 8 bases, and 12 bases lay outside the gene matches. The CDR3 sequence: CASRRGQQPDNEQFF. The CDR3 DNA sequence: TGTGCCAGCCGCAGGGGACAGCAACCCGACAATGAGCAGTTCTTC.

V usage is TRBV7-3 and J usage is TRBJ2-2; D is unclear. The CDR3 length is 15 residues. Deletions cut 2 bases from V and 2 bases from J, with 9 bases between. Looked up from germline, CDR1 is SGHTA and CDR2 is FQGTGA. CDR3 sequence: CASSLGKANTGELFF. The CDR3, as DNA: TGTGCCAGCAGCTTAGGAAAGGCCAACACCGGGGAGCTGTTTTTT.

This rearrangement joins TRBV6-6 to TRBJ2-7, with D unclear. The CDR3 has 13 residues. The V end was cut by 5 bases, the J end by 0 bases, with 8 bases between. CDR1 MNHNY and CDR2 SVGAGI come from the germline V gene (reference sequence). The CDR3 nucleotides read TGTGCCAGCAGTCGGCTACCCTCCTACGAGCAGTACTTC. Protein product: CASSRLPSYEQYF.

This clone was detected only once. This chain links TRBV4-1 with TRBJ1-3, with 7 positions matching TRBD1. The CDR3 loop spans 15 amino acids. Germline V gene data show CDR1 as MGHRA and CDR2 as YSYEKL. V shed 4 bases, J shed 0 bases, and the junction held 3 bases outside the gene matches. Written as DNA, the CDR3 is TGCGCCAGCAGCCTGGGACAGAACTCTGGAAACACCATATATTTT. Protein sequence: CASSLGQNSGNTIYF.

The J gene is TRBJ1-5, the V gene TRBV15, with D possibly matching TRBD1 (6 bases). V gave up 0 bases and J gave up 5 bases, with 11 bases separating them. The CDR3 is 15 residues long. CDR1 is LNHNV and CDR2 is YYDKDF in the germline V gene (reference sequence). CDR3 sequence (DNA): TGTGCCACCAGCAGAGATTGGGGGGGCGATCAGCCCCAGCATTTT. Its translation is CATSRDWGGDQPQHF.

This rearrangement joins TRBV28 to TRBJ1-2; 10 bases agree with TRBD1. With 6 bases clipped from V and 5 bases from J, the junction kept 9 bases outside the gene matches. From germline, CDR1 is MDHEN and CDR2 SYDVKM. The CDR3 is 15 amino acids. This CDR3 reads CASRTRDRGPYGYTF. The CDR3 nucleotides read TGTGCCAGCAGAACCCGGGACAGGGGACCGTATGGCTACACCTTC.

The V gene is TRBV23-1, the J gene TRBJ2-3; D is ambiguous. TRBV23-1 is given ORF status, its function remaining uncertain. The CDR3 is 15 amino acids. V gave up 0 bases and J gave up 4 bases, with 11 bases separating them. Here the CDR3 DNA reads TGCGCCAGCAGTCAATCCAGAAGGGATGCAGATACGCAGTATTTT. Translated: CASSQSRRDADTQYF.

CDR3 in DNA: TGTGCCAGCTCACCGGCCCGATTGAGTGAAAAACTGTTTTTT. Its protein product is CASSPARLSEKLFF. The chain is built from TRBV18 and TRBJ1-4; no definite D call. The CDR3 contains 14 residues. The V gene's germline CDR1 is KGHSH and CDR2 LQKENI. Trimming shortened V by 3 bases and J by 7 bases, and 12 bases separated the two germline ends.

The chain uses TRBV23-1 and TRBJ2-7; either TRBD1 or TRBD2 may supply D (5 bases each). TRBV23-1 is recorded as an ORF, its role being uncertain. V shed 0 bases and J shed 3 bases, with 12 bases lying between them. This CDR3 spans 15 amino acids. In nucleotides, the CDR3 is TGCGCCAGCAGTCAATCTACCAGGGACGACTACGAGCAGTACTTC. Encoded protein: CASSQSTRDDYEQYF.

For the CDR3, the DNA is TGTGCCAGCAGCTCAGCGAGTGGCTACACCTTC. Its translation: CASSSASGYTF. The rearrangement joins TRBV5-6 to TRBJ1-2, with D uncertain. The germline CDR1 and CDR2 sequences are SGHDT and YYEEEE. This CDR3 is 11 amino acids long. Trimming cost V 3 bases and J 7 bases, with 7 bases left between them.

This chain joins TRBV5-4 and TRBJ2-7, with D possibly called TRBD1 or TRBD2 (6 bases each). This CDR3 has 13 residues. Germline-derived CDR1 and CDR2 are SGHNT and YYREEE (reference sequence). Trimming left V 4 bases short and J 4 bases short, with 12 bases between. CDR3 DNA sequence: TGTGCCAGCAGCCCGGGGGCAGGGTACGAGCAGTACTTC. Its translation is CASSPGAGYEQYF.

This clone appeared a single time. Other DNA sequences in the same sample also yield this CDR3. V gene TRBV5-1 combines with J gene TRBJ2-5; unclear D gene. The CDR3 has 13 amino acids. Trimming left V 0 bases short and J 5 bases short, with 8 bases between. From germline, CDR1 is SGHRS and CDR2 YFSETQ. Here the CDR3 reads CASSLGGLETQYF. The CDR3 nucleotides are TGCGCCAGCAGCTTGGGGGGATTGGAGACCCAGTACTTC.

The rearrangement links TRBV18 to TRBJ1-1, with D tentatively TRBD1 (5 bases). The germline gives CDR1 KGHSH, CDR2 LQKENI. V was clipped by 2 bases and J by 11 bases, with 18 bases between them. The CDR3 loop spans 14 amino acids. CDR3 sequence reads: CASSPKETGRIAFF. CDR3 bases: TGTGCCAGCTCACCAAAAGAAACAGGTCGAATTGCTTTCTTT.

The V and J genes are TRBV9 and TRBJ1-2; TRBD1 matches at 7 bases. The CDR3 runs 15 residues. Germline CDR1 SGDLS, CDR2 YYNGEE. J gave up 0 bases and V 3 bases, and 5 bases lay outside the gene matches. CDR3 DNA: TGTGCCAGCAGCGCCCGGACAGGACCTAACTATGGCTACACCTTC. It encodes CASSARTGPNYGYTF.

The chain links TRBV28 to TRBJ1-2; D is ambiguous. Germline V gene lookup returns CDR1 MDHEN and CDR2 SYDVKM. The CDR3 is made up of 14 amino acids. Trimming pared 6 bases from V and 3 bases from J, leaving 14 bases between. The CDR3 region is CASRRNPPYYGYTF. In nucleotides, the CDR3 is TGTGCCAGCAGGCGAAATCCCCCATACTATGGCTACACCTTC.

The chain has TRBV7-2 and TRBJ2-7; D is ambiguous. V lost 3 bases and J lost 6, with 12 bases in between. Germline assignment: CDR1 SGHTA and CDR2 FQGNSA. The CDR3 has 13 amino acids. CDR3 nucleotide sequence: TGTGCCAGCAGCTTTAAATCCATCGGCGAGCAGTACTTC. This gives the protein CASSFKSIGEQYF.

V gene TRBV5-8 combines with J gene TRBJ2-3; TRBD2 might be the D (6 bases). Germline V gene sequence: CDR1 SGHTS, CDR2 YDEGEE. The length of the CDR3 is 15 residues. V was pared by 1 base and J by 0 bases, with 9 bases between. The CDR3 here is CASSLWGESTDTQYF. As DNA, the CDR3 is TGTGCCAGCAGCTTGTGGGGGGAAAGCACAGATACGCAGTATTTT.

The V call is TRBV7-2, the J call TRBJ1-1; the D is unclear. This CDR3 comprises 13 residues. CDR1 SGHTA and CDR2 FQGNSA come from the germline V gene. V lost 5 bases to trimming and J lost 7 bases, with 14 bases between them. The CDR3 DNA follows: TGTGCCAGCAGCCGACATAGGGAGTATGAAGCTTTCTTT. Protein product: CASSRHREYEAFF.

The CDR3 spells CASSHTKGLGGNWWSSLNTEAFF. The CDR3 DNA reads as TGTGCCAGCAGCCACACCAAAGGCCTGGGGGGGAATTGGTGGTCTAGCTTGAACACTGAAGCTTTCTTT. The chain recombines TRBV14 with TRBJ1-1; a possible D gene is TRBD1 (5 bases). The CDR3 runs 23 residues. Germline CDR1 and CDR2: SGHDN and FVKESK. V was trimmed by 3 bases and J by 0 bases, leaving 35 bases between them.

The genes are TRBV12-5 and TRBJ2-7, with D uncertain. The CDR3 covers 17 residues. The V end was cut by 6 bases, the J end by 0 bases, with 21 bases between. Germline assignment: CDR1 LGHNT and CDR2 FRNRAP. DNA for the CDR3: TGTGCTAGTGGGTATCAACCCCAAATCTTGAGCTCCTACGAGCAGTACTTC. It translates to CASGYQPQILSSYEQYF.

The rearrangement uses TRBV18 and TRBJ1-1; a possible D gene is TRBD1 (6 bases). The V gene lost 8 bases and the J gene lost 0 bases, with 16 bases spanning the gap. This CDR3 region has 15 residues. Germline V gene lookup returns CDR1 KGHSH and CDR2 LQKENI. As DNA, the CDR3 is TGTGCCAGCCCCAGCGGGGGCCAGATGAACACTGAAGCTTTCTTT. Its translation is CASPSGGQMNTEAFF.

For this clone: Within the sample, other DNA sequences also encode this same CDR3. The rearrangement joins TRBV7-2 to TRBJ2-7; D is perhaps TRBD1 (5 bases). Trimming pared 4 bases from V and 3 bases from J, leaving 7 bases between. CDR1 is SGHTA and CDR2 is FQGNSA in the germline V gene. This CDR3 is 12 amino acids long. The DNA for the CDR3 is TGTGCCAGCAGCTCCCAGGGCTACGAGCAGTACTTC. Amino acid sequence: CASSSQGYEQYF.

The chain employs TRBV7-2 and TRBJ2-3; D may be TRBD1 or TRBD2 (6 bases each). Trimming cost V 5 bases and J 4 bases, with 13 bases left between them. CDR3 size: 14 residues. Per the germline V gene, CDR1 is SGHTA and CDR2 is FQGNSA. CDR3 in amino acids: CASSPTGTSDTQYF. Here the CDR3 DNA reads TGTGCCAGCAGCCCAACAGGGACTTCAGATACGCAGTATTTT.

This rearrangement joins TRBV19 to TRBJ1-1, with a tentative D call TRBD1 (5 bases). The ends were cut back, 7 bases at V and 1 base at J, with 13 bases in the middle. CDR1 and CDR2 (germline): LNHDA, SQIVND (reference sequence). The CDR3 has 14 residues. The chain's CDR3 is CASILQGANTEAFF. The CDR3 DNA follows: TGTGCCAGTATCCTTCAGGGTGCGAACACTGAAGCTTTCTTT.

As concerns this clone: At the DNA level, this CDR3 is encoded by other sequences in the same sample as well. This sequence joins TRBV6-5 and TRBJ2-7; 7 nucleotides match TRBD1. Per the germline V gene, CDR1 is MNHEY and CDR2 is SVGAGI. V was clipped by 4 bases and J by 2 bases; unmatched bases: 5. CDR3 length: 14 residues. For the CDR3, the DNA is TGTGCCAGCAGTTCTCCCGGGACAGCCTACGAGCAGTACTTC. The encoded protein is CASSSPGTAYEQYF.

The V gene is TRBV5-1, the J gene TRBJ2-3; D uncertain. V was cut by 1 base and J by 4 bases, with 10 bases left in between. Germline V lookup: CDR1 SGHRS, CDR2 YFSETQ. The CDR3 contains 14 residues. CDR3 sequence: CASSLLTEPDTQYF. The CDR3 DNA reads as TGCGCCAGCAGCTTGCTAACAGAGCCAGATACGCAGTATTTT.

The chain couples TRBV18 to TRBJ2-1, with TRBD2 matching over 7 bases. V gave up 0 bases and J gave up 0 bases; unmatched junction bases: 11. Per the germline V gene, CDR1 is KGHSH and CDR2 is LQKENI. CDR3 size: 19 residues. The CDR3 DNA reads as TGTGCCAGCTCACCACCTTCCGGGGGGTACCCTTTCTCCTACAATGAGCAGTTCTTC. Protein sequence: CASSPPSGGYPFSYNEQFF.

The chain joins TRBV25-1 to TRBJ2-7, with D possibly TRBD2 on 7 matching bases. Trimming took 8 bases from V and 2 from J, leaving 16 bases between them. The CDR3 covers 14 residues. The germline V gene encodes CDR1 MGHDK and CDR2 SYGVNS. The CDR3 sequence: CASGGAEEPYEQYF. CDR3 DNA sequence: TGTGCCAGCGGGGGGGCGGAAGAGCCCTACGAGCAGTACTTC.